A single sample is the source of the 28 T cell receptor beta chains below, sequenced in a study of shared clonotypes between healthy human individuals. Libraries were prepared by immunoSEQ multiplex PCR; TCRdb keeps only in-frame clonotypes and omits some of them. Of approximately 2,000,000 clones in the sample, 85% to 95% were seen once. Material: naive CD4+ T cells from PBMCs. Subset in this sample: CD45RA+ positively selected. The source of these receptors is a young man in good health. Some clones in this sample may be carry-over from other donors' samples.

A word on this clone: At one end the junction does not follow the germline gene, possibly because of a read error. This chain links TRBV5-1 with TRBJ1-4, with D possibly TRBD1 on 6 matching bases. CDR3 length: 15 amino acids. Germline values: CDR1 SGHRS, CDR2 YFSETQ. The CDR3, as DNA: TGCGCCAGCAGATTGGCGGCAGGGGAGAATGAAAAACTGTTTTTT. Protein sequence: CASRLAAGENEKLFF.

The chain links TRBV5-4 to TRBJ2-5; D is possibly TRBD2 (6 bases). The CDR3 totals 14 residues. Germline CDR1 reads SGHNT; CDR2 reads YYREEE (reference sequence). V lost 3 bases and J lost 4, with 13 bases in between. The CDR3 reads CASSSSGAAETQYF. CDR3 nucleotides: TGTGCCAGCAGCTCTTCGGGAGCGGCAGAGACCCAGTACTTC.

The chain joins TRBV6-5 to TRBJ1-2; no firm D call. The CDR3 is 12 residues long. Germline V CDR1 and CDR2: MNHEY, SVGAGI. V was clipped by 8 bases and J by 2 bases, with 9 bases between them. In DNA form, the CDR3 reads TGTGCCAGCGTGGGCCGCAACTATGGCTACACCTTC. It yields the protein CASVGRNYGYTF.

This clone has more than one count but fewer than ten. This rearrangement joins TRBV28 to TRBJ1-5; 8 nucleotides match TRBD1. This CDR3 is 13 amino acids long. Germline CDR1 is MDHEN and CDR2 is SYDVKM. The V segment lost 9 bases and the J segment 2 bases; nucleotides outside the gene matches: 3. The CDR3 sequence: CASQDRGNQPQHF. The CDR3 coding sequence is TGTGCCAGTCAGGACAGGGGCAATCAGCCCCAGCATTTT.

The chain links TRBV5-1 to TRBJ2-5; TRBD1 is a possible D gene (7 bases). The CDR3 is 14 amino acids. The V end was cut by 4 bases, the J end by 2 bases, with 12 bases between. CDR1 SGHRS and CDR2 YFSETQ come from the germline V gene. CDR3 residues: CASSAGTDQETQYF. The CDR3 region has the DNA TGCGCCAGCAGCGCGGGGACAGATCAAGAGACCCAGTACTTC.

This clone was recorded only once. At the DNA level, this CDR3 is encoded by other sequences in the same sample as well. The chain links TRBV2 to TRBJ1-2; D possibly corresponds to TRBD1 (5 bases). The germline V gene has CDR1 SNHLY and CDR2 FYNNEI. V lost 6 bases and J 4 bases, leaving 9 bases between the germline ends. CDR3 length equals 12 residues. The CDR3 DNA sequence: TGTGCCAGCAGCGGGGGTTCCTATGGCTACACCTTC. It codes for CASSGGSYGYTF.

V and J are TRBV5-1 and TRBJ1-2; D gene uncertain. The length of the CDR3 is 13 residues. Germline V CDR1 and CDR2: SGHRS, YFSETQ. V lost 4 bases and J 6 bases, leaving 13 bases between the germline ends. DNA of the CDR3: TGCGCCAGCAGCGCCACACCGTTCGATGGCTACACCTTC. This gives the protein CASSATPFDGYTF.

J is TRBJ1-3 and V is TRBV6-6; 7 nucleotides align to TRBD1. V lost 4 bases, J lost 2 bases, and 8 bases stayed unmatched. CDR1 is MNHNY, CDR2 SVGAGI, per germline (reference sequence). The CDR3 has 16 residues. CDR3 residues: CASSSLTQGPGNTIYF. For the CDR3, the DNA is TGTGCCAGCAGTTCGCTAACACAGGGGCCTGGAAACACCATATATTTT.

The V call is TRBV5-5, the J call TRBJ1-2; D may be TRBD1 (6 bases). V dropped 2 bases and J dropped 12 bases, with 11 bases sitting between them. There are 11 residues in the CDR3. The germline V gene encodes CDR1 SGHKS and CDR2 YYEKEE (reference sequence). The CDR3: CASSFDRSNTF. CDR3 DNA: TGTGCCAGCAGCTTTGACAGGAGTAACACCTTC. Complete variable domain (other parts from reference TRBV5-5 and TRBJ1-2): DAGVTQSPTHLIKTRGQQVTLRCSPISGHKSVSWYQQVLGQGPQFIFQYYEKEERGRGNFPDRFSARQFPNYSSELNVNALLLGDSALYLCASSFDRSNTFGSGTRLTVV.

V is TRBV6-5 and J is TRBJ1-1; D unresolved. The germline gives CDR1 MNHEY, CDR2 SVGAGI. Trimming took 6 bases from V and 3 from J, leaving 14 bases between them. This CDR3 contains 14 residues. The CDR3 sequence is CASRAGQAHTEAFF. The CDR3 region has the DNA TGTGCCAGCAGGGCAGGTCAAGCGCACACTGAAGCTTTCTTT.

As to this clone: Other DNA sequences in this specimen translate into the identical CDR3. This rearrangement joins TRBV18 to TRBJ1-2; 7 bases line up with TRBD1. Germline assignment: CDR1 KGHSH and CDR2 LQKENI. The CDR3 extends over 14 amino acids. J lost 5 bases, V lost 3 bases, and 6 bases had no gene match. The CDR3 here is CASSPDRAGYGYTF. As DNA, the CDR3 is TGTGCCAGCTCACCCGACAGGGCCGGATATGGCTACACCTTC.

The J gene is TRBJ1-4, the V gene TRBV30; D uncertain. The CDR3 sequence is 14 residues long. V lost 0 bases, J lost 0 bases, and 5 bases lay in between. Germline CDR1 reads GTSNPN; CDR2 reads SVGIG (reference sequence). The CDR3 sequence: CAWSVSATNEKLFF. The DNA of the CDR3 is TGTGCCTGGAGTGTTTCTGCAACTAATGAAAAACTGTTTTTT. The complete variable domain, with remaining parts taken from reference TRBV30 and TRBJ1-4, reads SQTIHQWPATLVQPVGSPLSLECTVEGTSNPNLYWYRQAAGRGLQLLFYSVGIGQISSEVPQNLSASRPQDRQFILSSKKLLLSDSGFYLCAWSVSATNEKLFFGSGTQLSVL.

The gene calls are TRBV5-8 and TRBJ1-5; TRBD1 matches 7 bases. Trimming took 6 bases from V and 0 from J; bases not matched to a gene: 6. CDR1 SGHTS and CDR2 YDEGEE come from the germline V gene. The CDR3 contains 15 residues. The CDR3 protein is CASTQQGHSNQPQHF. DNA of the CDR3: TGTGCCAGCACCCAACAGGGGCATAGCAATCAGCCCCAGCATTTT.

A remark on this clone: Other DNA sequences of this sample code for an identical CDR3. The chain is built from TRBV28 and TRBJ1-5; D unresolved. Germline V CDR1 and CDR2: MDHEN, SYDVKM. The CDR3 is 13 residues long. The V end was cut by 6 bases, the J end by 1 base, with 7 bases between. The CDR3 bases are TGTGCCAGCAGCTTGGACAGCAATCAGCCCCAGCATTTT. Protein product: CASSLDSNQPQHF. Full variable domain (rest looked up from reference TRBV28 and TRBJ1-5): DVKVTQSSRYLVKRTGEKVFLECVQDMDHENMFWYRQDPGLGLRLIYFSYDVKMKEKGDIPEGYSVSREKKERFSLILESASTNQTSMYLCASSLDSNQPQHFGDGTRLSIL.

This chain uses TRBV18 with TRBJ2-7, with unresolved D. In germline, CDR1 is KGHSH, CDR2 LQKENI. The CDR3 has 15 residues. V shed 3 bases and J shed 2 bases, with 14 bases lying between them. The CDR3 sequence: CASSPGPSFPYEQYF. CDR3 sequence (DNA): TGTGCCAGCTCACCCGGACCTTCATTTCCCTACGAGCAGTACTTC.

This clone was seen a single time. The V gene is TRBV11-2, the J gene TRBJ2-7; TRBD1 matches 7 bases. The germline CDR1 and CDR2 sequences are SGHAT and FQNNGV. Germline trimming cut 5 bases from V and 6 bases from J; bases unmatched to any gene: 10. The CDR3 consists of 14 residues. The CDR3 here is CASSPRPTGIEQYF. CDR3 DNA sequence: TGTGCCAGCAGCCCTAGACCGACAGGGATCGAGCAGTACTTC.

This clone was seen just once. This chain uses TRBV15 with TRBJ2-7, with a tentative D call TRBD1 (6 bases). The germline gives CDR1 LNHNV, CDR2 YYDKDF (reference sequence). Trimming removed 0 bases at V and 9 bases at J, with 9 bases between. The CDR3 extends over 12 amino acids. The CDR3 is CATSRDLQGQYF. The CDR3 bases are TGTGCCACCAGCAGAGATTTACAGGGGCAGTACTTC.

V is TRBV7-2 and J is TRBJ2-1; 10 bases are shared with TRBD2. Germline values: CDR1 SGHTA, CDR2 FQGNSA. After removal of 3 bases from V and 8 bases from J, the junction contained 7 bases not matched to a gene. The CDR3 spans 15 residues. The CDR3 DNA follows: TGTGCCAGCAGCTTGACCAGCGGGAGGGGAGATGAGCAGTTCTTC. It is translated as CASSLTSGRGDEQFF. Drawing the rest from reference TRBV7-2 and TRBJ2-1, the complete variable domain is GAGVSQSPSNKVTEKGKDVELRCDPISGHTALYWYRQSLGQGLEFLIYFQGNSAPDKSGLPSDRFSAERTGGSVSTLTIQRTQQEDSAVYLCASSLTSGRGDEQFFGPGTRLTVL.

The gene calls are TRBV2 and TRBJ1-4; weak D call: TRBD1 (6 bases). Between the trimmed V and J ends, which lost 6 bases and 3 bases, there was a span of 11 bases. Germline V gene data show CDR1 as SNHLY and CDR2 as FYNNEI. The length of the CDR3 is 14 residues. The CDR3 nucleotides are TGTGCCAGCAGGCCCGACAGGTCTAATGAAAAACTGTTTTTT. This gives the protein CASRPDRSNEKLFF.

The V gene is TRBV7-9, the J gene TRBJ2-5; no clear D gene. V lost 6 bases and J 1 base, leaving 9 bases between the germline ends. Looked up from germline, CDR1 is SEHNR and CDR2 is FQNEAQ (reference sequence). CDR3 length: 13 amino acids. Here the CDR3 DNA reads TGTGCCAGCAGACTGCCGGGCCAAGAGACCCAGTACTTC. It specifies CASRLPGQETQYF.

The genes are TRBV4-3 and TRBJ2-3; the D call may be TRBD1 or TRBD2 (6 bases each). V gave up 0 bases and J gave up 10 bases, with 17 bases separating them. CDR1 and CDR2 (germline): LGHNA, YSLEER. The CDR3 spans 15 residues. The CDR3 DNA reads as TGCGCCAGCAGCCAAGATACGGGGGCCGGGGTGGCGCAGTATTTT. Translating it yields CASSQDTGAGVAQYF.

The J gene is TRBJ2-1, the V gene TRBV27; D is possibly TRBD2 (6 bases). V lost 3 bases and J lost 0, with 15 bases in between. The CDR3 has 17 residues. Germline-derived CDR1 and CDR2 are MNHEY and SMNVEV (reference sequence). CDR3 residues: CASSFGGLSISYNEQFF. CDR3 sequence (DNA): TGTGCCAGCAGTTTCGGGGGACTCTCCATCTCCTACAATGAGCAGTTCTTC.

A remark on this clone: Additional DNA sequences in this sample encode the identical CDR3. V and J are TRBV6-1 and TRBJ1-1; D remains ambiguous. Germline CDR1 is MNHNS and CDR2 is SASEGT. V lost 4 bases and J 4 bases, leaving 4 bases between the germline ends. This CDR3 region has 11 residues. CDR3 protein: CASSVVTEAFF. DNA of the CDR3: TGTGCCAGCAGTGTCGTCACTGAAGCTTTCTTT.

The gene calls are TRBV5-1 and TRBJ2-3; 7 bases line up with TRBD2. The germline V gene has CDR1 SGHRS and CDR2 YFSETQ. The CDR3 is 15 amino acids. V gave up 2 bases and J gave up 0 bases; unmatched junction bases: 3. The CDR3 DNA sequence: TGCGCCAGCAGCTTACTAGCGCGAAGCACAGATACGCAGTATTTT. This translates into CASSLLARSTDTQYF.

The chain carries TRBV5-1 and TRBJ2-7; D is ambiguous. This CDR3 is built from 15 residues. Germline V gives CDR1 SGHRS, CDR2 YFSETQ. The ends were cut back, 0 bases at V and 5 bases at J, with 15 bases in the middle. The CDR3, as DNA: TGCGCCAGCAGCTTGGTATTTGCGGAAACCCACGAGCAGTACTTC. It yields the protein CASSLVFAETHEQYF.

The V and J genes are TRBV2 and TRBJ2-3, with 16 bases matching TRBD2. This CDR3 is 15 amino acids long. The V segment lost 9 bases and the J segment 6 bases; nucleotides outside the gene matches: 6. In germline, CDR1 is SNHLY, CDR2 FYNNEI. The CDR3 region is CARPGLAGGPDTQYF. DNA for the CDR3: TGTGCCAGGCCGGGACTAGCGGGAGGGCCTGATACGCAGTATTTT.

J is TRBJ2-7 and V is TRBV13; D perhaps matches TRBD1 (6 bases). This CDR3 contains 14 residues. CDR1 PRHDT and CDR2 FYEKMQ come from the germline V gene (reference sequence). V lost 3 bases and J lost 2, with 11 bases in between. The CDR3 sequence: CASSFGQGTYEQYF. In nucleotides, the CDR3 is TGTGCCAGCAGCTTTGGTCAGGGGACCTACGAGCAGTACTTC.

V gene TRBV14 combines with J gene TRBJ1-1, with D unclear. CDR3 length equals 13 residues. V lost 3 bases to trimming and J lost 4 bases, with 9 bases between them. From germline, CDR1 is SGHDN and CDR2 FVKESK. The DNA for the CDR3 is TGTGCCAGCAGCCATGAACTCAGCACTGAAGCTTTCTTT. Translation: CASSHELSTEAFF.